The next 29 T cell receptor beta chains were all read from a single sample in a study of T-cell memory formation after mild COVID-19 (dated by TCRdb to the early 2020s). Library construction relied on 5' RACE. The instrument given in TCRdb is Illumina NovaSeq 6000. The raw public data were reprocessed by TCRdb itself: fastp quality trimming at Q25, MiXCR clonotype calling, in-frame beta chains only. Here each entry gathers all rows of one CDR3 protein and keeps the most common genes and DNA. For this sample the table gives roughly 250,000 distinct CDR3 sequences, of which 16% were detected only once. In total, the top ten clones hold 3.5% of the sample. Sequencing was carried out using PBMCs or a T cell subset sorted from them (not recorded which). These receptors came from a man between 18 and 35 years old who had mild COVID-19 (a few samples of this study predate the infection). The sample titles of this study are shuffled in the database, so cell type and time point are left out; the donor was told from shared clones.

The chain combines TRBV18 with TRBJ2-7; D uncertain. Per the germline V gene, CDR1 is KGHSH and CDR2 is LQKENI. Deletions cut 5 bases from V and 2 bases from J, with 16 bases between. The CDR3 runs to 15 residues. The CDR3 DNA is TGTGCCAGCTCAGAAATCGGCAGGTCTGCCTACGAGCAGTACTTC. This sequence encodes CASSEIGRSAYEQYF.

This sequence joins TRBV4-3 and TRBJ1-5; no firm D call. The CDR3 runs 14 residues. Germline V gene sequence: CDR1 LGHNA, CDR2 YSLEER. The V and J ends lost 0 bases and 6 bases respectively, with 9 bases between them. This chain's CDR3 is CASSQEHHSQPQHF. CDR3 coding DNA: TGCGCCAGCAGCCAAGAGCACCATAGTCAGCCCCAGCATTTT.

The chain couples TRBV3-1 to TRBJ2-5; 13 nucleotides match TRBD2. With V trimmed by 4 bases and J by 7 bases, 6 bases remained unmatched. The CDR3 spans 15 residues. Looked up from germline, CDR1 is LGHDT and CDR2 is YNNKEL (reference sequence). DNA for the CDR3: TGTGCCAGCAGCCTCGGGACTAGCGGGGCCGTGACCCAGTACTTC. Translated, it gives CASSLGTSGAVTQYF.

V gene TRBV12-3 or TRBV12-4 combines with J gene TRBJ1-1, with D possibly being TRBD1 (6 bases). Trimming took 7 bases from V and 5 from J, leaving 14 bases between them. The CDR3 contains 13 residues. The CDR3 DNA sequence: TGTGCCAGCAACCTAGGGGGAAAGACTGAAGCTTTCTTT. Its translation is CASNLGGKTEAFF.

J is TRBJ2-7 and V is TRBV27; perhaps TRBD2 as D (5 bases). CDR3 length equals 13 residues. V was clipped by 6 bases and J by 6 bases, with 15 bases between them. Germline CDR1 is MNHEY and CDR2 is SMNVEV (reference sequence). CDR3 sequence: CASRTLLDGEQYV. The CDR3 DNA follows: TGTGCCAGCAGGACGTTACTAGACGGCGAGCAGTACGTC.

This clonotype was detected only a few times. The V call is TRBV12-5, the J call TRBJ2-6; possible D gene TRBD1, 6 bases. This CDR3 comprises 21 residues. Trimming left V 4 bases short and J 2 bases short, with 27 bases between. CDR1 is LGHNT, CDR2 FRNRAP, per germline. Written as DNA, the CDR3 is TGTGCTAGTGGTTGGGCCTGGAGCAGGGGTATTAGTCAACCTGGGGCCAACGTCCTGACTTTC. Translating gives CASGWAWSRGISQPGANVLTF. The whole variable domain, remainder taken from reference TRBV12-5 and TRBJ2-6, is DARVTQTPRHKVTEMGQEVTMRCQPILGHNTVFWYRQTMMQGLELLAYFRNRAPLDDSGMPKDRFSAEMPDATLATLKIQPSEPRDSAVYFCASGWAWSRGISQPGANVLTFGAGSRLTVL.

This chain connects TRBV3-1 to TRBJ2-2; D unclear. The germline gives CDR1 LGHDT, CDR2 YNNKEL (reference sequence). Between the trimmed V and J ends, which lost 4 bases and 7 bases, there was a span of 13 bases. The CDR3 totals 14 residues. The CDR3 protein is CASSPRDKGGELFF. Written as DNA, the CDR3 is TGTGCCAGCAGCCCAAGAGACAAGGGCGGGGAGCTGTTTTTT.

The CDR3 here is CASSSPDARGQYV. The CDR3 DNA reads as TGTGCCAGCAGCTCCCCCGACGCTAGGGGGCAGTACGTC. This rearrangement joins TRBV7-3 to TRBJ2-7, with D possibly TRBD1 on 5 matching bases. Germline-derived CDR1 and CDR2 are SGHTA and FQGTGA. CDR3 length equals 13 residues. V was cut by 4 bases and J by 9 bases, with 16 bases left in between.

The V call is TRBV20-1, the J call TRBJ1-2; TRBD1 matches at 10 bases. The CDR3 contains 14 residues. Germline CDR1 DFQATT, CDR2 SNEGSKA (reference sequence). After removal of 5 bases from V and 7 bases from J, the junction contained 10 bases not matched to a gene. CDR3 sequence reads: CSAEGDRGKGGYTF. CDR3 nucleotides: TGCAGTGCTGAAGGGGACAGGGGAAAGGGTGGCTACACCTTC.

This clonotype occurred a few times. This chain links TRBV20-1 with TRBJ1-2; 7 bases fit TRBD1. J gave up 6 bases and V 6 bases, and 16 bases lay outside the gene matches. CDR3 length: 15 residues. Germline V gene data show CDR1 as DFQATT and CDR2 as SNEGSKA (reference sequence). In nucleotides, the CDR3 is TGCAGTGCCAAGGACAGGCGGAGAGGGGTTGATGGCTACACCTTC. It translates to CSAKDRRRGVDGYTF.

CDR3 sequence: CASSVFGTVSGANVLTF. In DNA, the CDR3 is TGTGCCAGCAGCGTATTCGGGACAGTCTCTGGGGCCAACGTCCTGACTTTC. V gene TRBV5-5 combines with J gene TRBJ2-6; 7 bases are a match to TRBD1. Germline CDR1 is SGHKS and CDR2 is YYEKEE (reference sequence). This CDR3 is 17 amino acids long. Trimming at V came to 4 bases and at J to 0 bases, leaving 7 bases not matched to a gene.

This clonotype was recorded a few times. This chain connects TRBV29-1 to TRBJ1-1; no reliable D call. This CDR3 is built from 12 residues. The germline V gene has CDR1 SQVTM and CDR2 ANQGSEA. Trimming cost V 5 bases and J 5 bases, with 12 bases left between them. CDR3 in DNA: TGCAGCGTTCGGACGTCTTGGACTGAAGCTTTCTTT. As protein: CSVRTSWTEAFF.

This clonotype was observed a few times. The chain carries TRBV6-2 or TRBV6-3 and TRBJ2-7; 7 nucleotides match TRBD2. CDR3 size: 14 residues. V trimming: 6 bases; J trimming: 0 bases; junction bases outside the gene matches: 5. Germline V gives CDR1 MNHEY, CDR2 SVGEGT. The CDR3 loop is CASRAAGRSYEQYV. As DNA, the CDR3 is TGTGCCAGCAGGGCAGCGGGGCGCTCCTACGAGCAGTACGTC.

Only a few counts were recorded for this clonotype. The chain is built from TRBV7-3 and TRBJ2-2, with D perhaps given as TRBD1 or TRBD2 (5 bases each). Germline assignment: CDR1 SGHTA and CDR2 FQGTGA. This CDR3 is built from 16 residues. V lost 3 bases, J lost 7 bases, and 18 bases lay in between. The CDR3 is CASSFSGAGTNGELFF. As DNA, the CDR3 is TGTGCCAGCAGCTTTTCCGGGGCCGGGACGAACGGGGAGCTGTTTTTT. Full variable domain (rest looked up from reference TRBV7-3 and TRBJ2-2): GAGVSQTPSNKVTEKGKYVELRCDPISGHTALYWYRQSLGQGPEFLIYFQGTGAADDSGLPNDRFFAVRPEGSVSTLKIQRTERGDSAVYLCASSFSGAGTNGELFFGEGSRLTVL.

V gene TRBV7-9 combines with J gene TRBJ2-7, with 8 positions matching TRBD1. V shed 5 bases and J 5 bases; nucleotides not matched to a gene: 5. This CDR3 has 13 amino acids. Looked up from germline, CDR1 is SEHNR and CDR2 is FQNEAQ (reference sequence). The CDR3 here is CASSLRTGNEQYV. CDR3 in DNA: TGTGCCAGCAGCCTCCGGACAGGGAACGAGCAGTACGTC.

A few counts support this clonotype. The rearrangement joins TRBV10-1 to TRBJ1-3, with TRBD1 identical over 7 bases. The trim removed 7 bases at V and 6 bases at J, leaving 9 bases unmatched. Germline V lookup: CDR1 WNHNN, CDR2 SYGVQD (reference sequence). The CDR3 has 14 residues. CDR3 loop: CASIGQVRENTIYF. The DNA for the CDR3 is TGCGCCAGCATCGGACAGGTTCGCGAAAACACCATATATTTT.

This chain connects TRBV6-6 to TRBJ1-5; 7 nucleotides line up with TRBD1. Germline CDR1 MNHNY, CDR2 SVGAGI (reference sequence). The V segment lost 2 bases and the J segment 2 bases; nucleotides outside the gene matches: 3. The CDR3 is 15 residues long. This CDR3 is CASSYAGQGNQPQHF. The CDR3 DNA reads TGTGCCAGCAGTTACGCTGGACAGGGCAATCAGCCCCAGCATTTT.

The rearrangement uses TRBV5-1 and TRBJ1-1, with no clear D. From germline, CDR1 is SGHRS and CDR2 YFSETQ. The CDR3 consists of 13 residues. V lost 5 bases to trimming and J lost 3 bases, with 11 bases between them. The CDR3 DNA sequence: TGCGCCAGCAGTGTCCCCGGTTACACTGAAGCTTTCTTT. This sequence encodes CASSVPGYTEAFF.

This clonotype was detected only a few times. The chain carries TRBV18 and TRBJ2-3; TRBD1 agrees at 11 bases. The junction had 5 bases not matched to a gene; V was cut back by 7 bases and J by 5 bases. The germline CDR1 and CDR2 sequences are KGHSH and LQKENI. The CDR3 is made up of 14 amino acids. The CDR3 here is CASCGQGAGDTQYF. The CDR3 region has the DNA TGTGCCAGCTGCGGACAGGGGGCTGGAGATACGCAGTATTTT.

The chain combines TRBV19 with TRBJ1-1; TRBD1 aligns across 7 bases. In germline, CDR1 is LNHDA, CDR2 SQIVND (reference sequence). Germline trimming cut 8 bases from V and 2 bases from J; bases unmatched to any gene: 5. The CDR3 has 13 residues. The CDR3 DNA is TGTGCCAGTCACAGGGGCCGCAACACTGAAGCTTTCTTT. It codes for CASHRGRNTEAFF.

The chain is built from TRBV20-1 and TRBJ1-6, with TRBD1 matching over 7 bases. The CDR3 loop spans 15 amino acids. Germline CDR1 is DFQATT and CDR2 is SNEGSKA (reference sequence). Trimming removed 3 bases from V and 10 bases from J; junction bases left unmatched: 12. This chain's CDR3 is CSASRTGRNLSPLHF. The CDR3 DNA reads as TGCAGTGCTAGTAGGACAGGCCGAAATCTCTCACCCCTCCACTTT.

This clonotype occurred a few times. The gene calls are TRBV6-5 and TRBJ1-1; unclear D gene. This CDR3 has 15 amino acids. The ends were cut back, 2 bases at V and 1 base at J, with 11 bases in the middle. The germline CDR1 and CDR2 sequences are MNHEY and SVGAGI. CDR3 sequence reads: CASSYGSQPNTEAFF. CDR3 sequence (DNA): TGTGCCAGCAGTTACGGTTCGCAGCCGAACACTGAAGCTTTCTTT.

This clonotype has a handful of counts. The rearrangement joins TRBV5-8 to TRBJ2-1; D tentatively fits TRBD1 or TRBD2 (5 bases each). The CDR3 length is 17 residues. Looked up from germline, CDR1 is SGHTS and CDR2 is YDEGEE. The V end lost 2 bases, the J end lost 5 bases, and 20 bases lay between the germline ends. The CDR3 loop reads CASSFFLGRDGNNEQFF. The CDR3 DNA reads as TGTGCCAGCAGCTTTTTTTTGGGCCGGGACGGTAACAATGAGCAGTTCTTC.

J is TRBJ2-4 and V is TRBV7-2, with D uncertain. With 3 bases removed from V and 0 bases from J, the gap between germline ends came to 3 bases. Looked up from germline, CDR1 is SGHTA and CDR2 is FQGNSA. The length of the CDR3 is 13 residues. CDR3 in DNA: TGTGCCAGCAGCTTCAAAGCCAAAAACATTCAGTACTTC. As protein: CASSFKAKNIQYF.

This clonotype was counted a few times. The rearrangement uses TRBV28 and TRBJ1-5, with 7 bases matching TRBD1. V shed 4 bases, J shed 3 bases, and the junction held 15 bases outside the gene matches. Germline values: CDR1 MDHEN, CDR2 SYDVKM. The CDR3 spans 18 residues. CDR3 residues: CASSSQTGLLKYNQPQHF. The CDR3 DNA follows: TGTGCCAGCAGTTCACAGACAGGGCTTCTCAAATACAATCAGCCCCAGCATTTT.

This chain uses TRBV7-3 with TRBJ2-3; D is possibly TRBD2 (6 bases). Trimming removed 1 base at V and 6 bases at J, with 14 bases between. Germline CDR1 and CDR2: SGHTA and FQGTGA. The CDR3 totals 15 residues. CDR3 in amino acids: CASSLMAGSGDTQYF. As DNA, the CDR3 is TGTGCCAGCAGCTTAATGGCGGGGTCCGGGGATACGCAGTATTTT.

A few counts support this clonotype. CDR3 sequence reads: CASSQMRGGDYGYTF. The CDR3 bases are TGTGCCAGCAGCCAAATGAGGGGTGGAGACTATGGCTACACCTTC. The V call is TRBV28, the J call TRBJ1-2; TRBD1 is a possible D gene (5 bases). In germline, CDR1 is MDHEN, CDR2 SYDVKM. The CDR3 runs 15 residues. Trimming pared 6 bases from V and 3 bases from J, leaving 17 bases between.

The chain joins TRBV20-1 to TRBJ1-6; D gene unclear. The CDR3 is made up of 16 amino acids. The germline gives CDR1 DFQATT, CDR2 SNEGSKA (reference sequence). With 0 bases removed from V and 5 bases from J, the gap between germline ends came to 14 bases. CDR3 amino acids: CSARDQGLGDNSPLHF. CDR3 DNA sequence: TGCAGTGCTAGAGATCAAGGGTTGGGAGATAATTCACCCCTCCACTTT.

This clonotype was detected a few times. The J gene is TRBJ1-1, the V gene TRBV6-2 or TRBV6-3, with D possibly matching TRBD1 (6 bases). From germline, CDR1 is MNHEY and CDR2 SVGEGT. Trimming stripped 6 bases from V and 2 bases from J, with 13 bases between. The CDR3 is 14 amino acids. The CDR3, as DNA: TGTGCCAGCAGAATAGAGGGGGGCAACACTGAAGCTTTCTTT. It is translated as CASRIEGGNTEAFF.